These 9 T cell receptor beta chains were sequenced from one sample in a study of T cells after somatic rescue of genetic block (dated by TCRdb to 2019 to 2021). Library preparation used the immunoSEQ multiplex PCR assay. The table was pulled from immuneACCESS by TCRdb, which kept in-frame rearrangements only. Such tables lose some clones; where checked, under half of the loss comes from unresolved V genes, and the rest has no known cause. The sample table holds 110,000 or so clones, of which 85% to 95% were seen once. The ten largest account for approximately 1.4% of the sample. Sequencing used peripheral blood mononuclear cells (PBMCs). All receptors derive from a woman between 18 and 30 years old.

The chain uses TRBV30 and TRBJ1-3; 8 nucleotides line up with TRBD1. This CDR3 is 17 amino acids long. J was trimmed by 2 bases and V by 8 bases; bases with no gene match: 17. Germline V gene lookup returns CDR1 GTSNPN and CDR2 SVGIG (reference sequence). CDR3 region: CARAIGGRGLTGNTIYF. Here the CDR3 DNA reads TGTGCCCGCGCTATCGGTGGCAGGGGGCTCACTGGAAACACCATATATTTT.

V and J are TRBV9 and TRBJ1-1; D gene unclear. V was shortened by 4 bases and J by 0 bases, with 10 bases between the two germline ends. CDR3 size: 14 residues. Per germline, CDR1 SGDLS and CDR2 YYNGEE. The CDR3 DNA follows: TGTGCCAGCAGCTCTTCGTGGGTGAACACTGAAGCTTTCTTT. Encoded protein: CASSSSWVNTEAFF.

This chain links TRBV19 with TRBJ2-7, with D tentatively TRBD1 (5 bases). Germline CDR1 LNHDA, CDR2 SQIVND (reference sequence). The CDR3 has 14 residues. The germline V and J ends were trimmed by 2 bases and 1 base, with 9 bases remaining between them. CDR3 in amino acids: CASSIKDSSYEQYF. For the CDR3, the DNA is TGTGCCAGTAGTATAAAAGACAGTTCCTACGAGCAGTACTTC.

The chain is built from TRBV7-2 and TRBJ2-3; 7 nucleotides match TRBD2. Trimming removed 2 bases from V and 0 bases from J; junction bases left unmatched: 5. The CDR3 has 16 residues. The V gene's germline CDR1 is SGHTA and CDR2 FQGNSA. CDR3 region: CASSLRSGASTDTQYF. The CDR3 region has the DNA TGTGCCAGCAGCTTAAGAAGCGGGGCTAGCACAGATACGCAGTATTTT.

This clone has only one observation. This chain links TRBV28 with TRBJ2-7; D call uncertain. Trimming removed 5 bases at V and 2 bases at J, with 10 bases between. The CDR3 extends over 13 amino acids. Germline V gene data show CDR1 as MDHEN and CDR2 as SYDVKM. The CDR3, as DNA: TGTGCCAGCAGTCTCCGATCAGCCTACGAGCAGTACTTC. Translation gives CASSLRSAYEQYF. Full variable domain (outside the CDR3, taken from reference TRBV28 and TRBJ2-7): DVKVTQSSRYLVKRTGEKVFLECVQDMDHENMFWYRQDPGLGLRLIYFSYDVKMKEKGDIPEGYSVSREKKERFSLILESASTNQTSMYLCASSLRSAYEQYFGPGTRLTVT.

The chain joins TRBV7-9 to TRBJ1-1; no reliable D call. The ends were cut back, 1 base at V and 3 bases at J, with 9 bases in the middle. Germline V gives CDR1 SEHNR, CDR2 FQNEAQ (reference sequence). The CDR3 contains 14 residues. DNA of the CDR3: TGTGCCAGCAGCTTAGTAGGAGGGTACACTGAAGCTTTCTTT. This sequence encodes CASSLVGGYTEAFF. Drawing the rest from reference TRBV7-9 and TRBJ1-1, the complete variable domain is DTGVSQNPRHKITKRGQNVTFRCDPISEHNRLYWYRQTLGQGPEFLTYFQNEAQLEKSRLLSDRFSAERPKGSFSTLEIQRTEQGDSAMYLCASSLVGGYTEAFFGQGTRLTVV.

This chain connects TRBV5-1 to TRBJ1-4; D perhaps matches TRBD1 (5 bases). The CDR3 length is 15 residues. Trimming took 4 bases from V and 8 from J, leaving 18 bases between them. The V gene's germline CDR1 is SGHRS and CDR2 YFSETQ. CDR3 region: CASSLDLGGKEKLFF. The CDR3 region has the DNA TGCGCCAGCAGCCTCGACCTGGGGGGGAAGGAAAAACTGTTTTTT.

The chain is built from TRBV6-6 and TRBJ2-2; no clear D. V was pared by 6 bases and J by 0 bases, with 14 bases between. CDR1 and CDR2 from the germline V gene are MNHNY and SVGAGI (reference sequence). The CDR3 is made up of 16 amino acids. CDR3 sequence: CASSSEGPANTGELFF. The CDR3 DNA follows: TGTGCCAGCAGCTCTGAAGGCCCCGCGAACACCGGGGAGCTGTTTTTT.

The V and J genes are TRBV5-1 and TRBJ1-6, with a weak D call TRBD1 (5 bases). The CDR3 contains 15 residues. V was trimmed by 6 bases and J by 8 bases, leaving 18 bases between them. Germline V gives CDR1 SGHRS, CDR2 YFSETQ. As DNA, the CDR3 is TGCGCCAGCAACAAAGGGCAGGGCGGACATTCACCCCTCCACTTT. It codes for CASNKGQGGHSPLHF.